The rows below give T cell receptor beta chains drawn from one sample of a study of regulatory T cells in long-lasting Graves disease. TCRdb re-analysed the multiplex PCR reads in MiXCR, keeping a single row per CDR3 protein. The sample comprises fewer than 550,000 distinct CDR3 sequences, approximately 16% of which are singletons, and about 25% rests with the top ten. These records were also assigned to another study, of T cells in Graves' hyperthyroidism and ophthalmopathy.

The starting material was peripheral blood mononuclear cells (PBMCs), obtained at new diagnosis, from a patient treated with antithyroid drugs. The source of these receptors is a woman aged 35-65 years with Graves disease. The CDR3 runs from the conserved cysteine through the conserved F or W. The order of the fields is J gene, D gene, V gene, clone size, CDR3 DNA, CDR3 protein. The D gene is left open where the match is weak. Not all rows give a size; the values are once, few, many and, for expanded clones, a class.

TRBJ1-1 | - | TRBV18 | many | TGTGCCAGCAGTCCAGGACTGAGCACTGAAGCTTTCTTT | CASSPGLSTEAFF
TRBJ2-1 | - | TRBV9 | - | TGTGCCAGCAGCGACACGTTTGGGGGGCTAGGCGGGCAGTTCTTC | CASSDTFGGLGGQFF
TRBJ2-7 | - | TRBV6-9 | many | TGTGCCAGCAGTTACCAGGGCTCCTACGAGCAGTACTTC | CASSYQGSYEQYF
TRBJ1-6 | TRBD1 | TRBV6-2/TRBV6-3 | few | TGTGCCAGCAGGGCCTTAGGGGGCGAGCCTAATTCACCCCTCCACTTT | CASRALGGEPNSPLHF
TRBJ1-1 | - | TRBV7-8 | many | TGTGCCAGCAGCCCCTTGGAAACTGAAGCTTTCTTT | CASSPLETEAFF
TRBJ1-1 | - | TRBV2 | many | TGTGCCAGCCGTCGGGCCACAGTTGCTGCTACTGAAGCTTTCTTT | CASRRATVAATEAFF
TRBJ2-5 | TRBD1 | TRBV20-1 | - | TGCAGTGCCACGAGGCCGGGACAGGGAAAGGAGACCCAGTACTTC | CSATRPGQGKETQYF
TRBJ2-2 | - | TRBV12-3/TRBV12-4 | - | TGTGCCAGCAGCGTAGGGGTAGCGACCACCGGGGAGCTGTTTTTT | CASSVGVATTGELFF
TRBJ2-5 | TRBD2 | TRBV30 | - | TGTGCCTGGGGACTAGCGGGGGGACAAGAGACCCAGTACTTC | CAWGLAGGQETQYF
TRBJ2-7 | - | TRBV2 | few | TGTGCCAGCAGGGACGGCTACGAGCAGTACTTC | CASRDGYEQYF
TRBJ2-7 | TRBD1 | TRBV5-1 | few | TGCGCCAGCAGCTTCGCACCGGGACAGGGTGCCTACGAGCAGTACTTC | CASSFAPGQGAYEQYF
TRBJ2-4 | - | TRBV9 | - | TGTGCCAGCAGCGCCTCCAAGAGCCCAGGGGAAGCCAAAAACATTCAGTACTTC | CASSASKSPGEAKNIQYF
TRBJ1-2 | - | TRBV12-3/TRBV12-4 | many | TGTGCCAGCAGTTTAGGGCCTGCGGGCTACACCTTC | CASSLGPAGYTF
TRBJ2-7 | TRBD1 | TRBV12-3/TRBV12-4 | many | TGTGCCAGCAGTTATACAGGGGCCTCCTACGAGCAGTACTTC | CASSYTGASYEQYF
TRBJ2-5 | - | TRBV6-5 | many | TGTGCCAGCAGTTACATGGGGGTACAAGAGACCCAGTACTTC | CASSYMGVQETQYF
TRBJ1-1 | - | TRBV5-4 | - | TGTGCCAGCAGCTCCCGGGACACCCAAGGAGCTTTCTTT | CASSSRDTQGAFF
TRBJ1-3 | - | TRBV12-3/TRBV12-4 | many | TGTGCCAGCAGTTTAGAAACTTGGGGGGACGCTGGAAACACCATATATTTT | CASSLETWGDAGNTIYF
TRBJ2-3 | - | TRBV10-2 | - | TGCGCCAGCAGGAAGATCACAGATACGCAGTATTTT | CASRKITDTQYF
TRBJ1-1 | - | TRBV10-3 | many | TGTGCCATCAGTGAGTCCAGGACCCCGGGGACTGAAGCTTTCTTT | CAISESRTPGTEAFF
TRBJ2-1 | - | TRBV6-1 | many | TGTGCCAGCAGAACGACAAGAGGGACATACAATGAGCAGTTCTTC | CASRTTRGTYNEQFF
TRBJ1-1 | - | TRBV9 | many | TGTGCCAGCAGCGCACTCCCACAGGGCTCTGAAGCTTTCTTT | CASSALPQGSEAFF
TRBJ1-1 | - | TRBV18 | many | TGTGCCAGCTCACCACAGGGAACGGGTGAAGCTTTCTTT | CASSPQGTGEAFF
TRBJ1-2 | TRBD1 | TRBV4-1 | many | TGCGCCAGCAGCCAAGAGGGGGGAGGGGGCCACCACCTTGGCTATGGCTACACCTTC | CASSQEGGGGHHLGYGYTF
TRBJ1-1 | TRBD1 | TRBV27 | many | TGTGCCAGCAGCCCCAGACAGGGGGGGGACACTGAAGCTTTCTTT | CASSPRQGGDTEAFF
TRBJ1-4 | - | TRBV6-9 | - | TGTGCCAGCAGTTACGGGTTCGGGACACCCAGGGGTGAAAAACTGTTTTTT | CASSYGFGTPRGEKLFF
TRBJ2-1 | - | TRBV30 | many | TGTGCCTGGAGTGTACGCAGTGAGCAGTTCTTC | CAWSVRSEQFF